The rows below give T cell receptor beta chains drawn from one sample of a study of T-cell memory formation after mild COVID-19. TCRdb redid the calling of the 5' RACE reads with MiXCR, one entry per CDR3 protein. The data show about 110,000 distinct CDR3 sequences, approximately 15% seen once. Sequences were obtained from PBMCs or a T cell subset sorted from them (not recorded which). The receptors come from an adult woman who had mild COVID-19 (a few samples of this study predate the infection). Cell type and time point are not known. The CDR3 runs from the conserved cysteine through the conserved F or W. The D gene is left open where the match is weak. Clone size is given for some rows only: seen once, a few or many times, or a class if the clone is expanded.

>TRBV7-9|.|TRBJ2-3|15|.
CASSLAQRLADTQYF
TGTGCCAGCAGCTTAGCGCAACGGTTGGCAGATACGCAGTATTTT
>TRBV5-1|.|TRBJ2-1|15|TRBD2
CASSLGLAGVDEQFF
TGCGCCAGCAGCTTGGGACTAGCGGGAGTCGATGAGCAGTTCTTC
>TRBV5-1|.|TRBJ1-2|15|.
CASSLAGEANYGYTF
TGCGCCAGCAGCTTGGCGGGCGAAGCTAACTATGGCTACACCTTC
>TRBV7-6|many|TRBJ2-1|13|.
CASSSEWGNEQFF
TGTGCCAGCAGCTCTGAATGGGGGAATGAGCAGTTCTTC
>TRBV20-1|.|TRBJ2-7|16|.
CSARDIKSGDHHEQYF
TGCAGTGCTAGAGACATTAAGTCAGGGGACCACCACGAGCAGTACTTC
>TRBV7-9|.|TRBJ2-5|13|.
CASITPVGETQYF
TGTGCCAGCATCACTCCGGTAGGGGAGACCCAGTACTTC
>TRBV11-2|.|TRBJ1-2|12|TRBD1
CASSFTGVGYTF
TGTGCCAGCAGCTTCACAGGGGTTGGCTACACCTTC
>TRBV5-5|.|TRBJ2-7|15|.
CASSPGTLVSYEQYF
TGTGCCAGCAGCCCCGGAACCCTGGTATCCTACGAGCAGTACTTC
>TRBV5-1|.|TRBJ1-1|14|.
CASTLDGPGTEAFF
TGCGCCAGCACCTTGGATGGGCCAGGGACTGAAGCTTTCTTT
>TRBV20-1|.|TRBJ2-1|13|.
CSARGLVSNEQFF
TGCAGTGCTAGAGGCCTAGTAAGCAATGAGCAGTTCTTC
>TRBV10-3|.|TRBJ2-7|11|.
CAISAGYEQYF
TGTGCCATCAGTGCTGGCTACGAGCAGTACTTC
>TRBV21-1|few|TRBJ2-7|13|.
CASTTGRDYEQYF
TGTGCCAGCACCACGGGCCGGGACTACGAGCAGTACTTC
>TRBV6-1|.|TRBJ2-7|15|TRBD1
CASSEPSQGVWEQYF
TGTGCCAGCAGTGAACCGAGTCAGGGGGTGTGGGAGCAGTACTTC
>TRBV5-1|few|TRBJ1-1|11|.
CASTPGVGAFF
TGCGCCAGCACCCCCGGGGTGGGAGCTTTCTTT